The source of this TCR beta chain is a study of cytomegalovirus exposure and HLA in healthy donors. Looking at the study overall: Earlier, 110 million or so unique TCR beta sequences were recovered from approximately 180 million T cells by an analysis.

The PCR was carried out with 60 Vbeta primers and 13 Jbeta primers. Using immunoSEQ multiplex PCR, the repertoire was profiled, and TCRdb retains in-frame clones only, with some absent. This table holds some 87,000 clones, around 79% found once. There were likely unrecorded immune exposures, though donors were nominally healthy when sampled. What was sequenced was PBMCs. The sequence was collected from a man between 18 and 29 years old in good health and CMV-seropositive.

DNA for the CDR3: TGTGCCAGCAGCCGAGGCAGCGGGAGGGCCTCCTACGAGCAGTACTTC. It codes for CASSRGSGRASYEQYF. The chain has TRBV7-2 and TRBJ2-7; 10 bases are a match to TRBD2. Germline V gene lookup returns CDR1 SGHTA and CDR2 FQGNSA. Losses at the gene ends were 5 bases for V and 0 bases for J; bases not matched to a gene: 7. The CDR3 has 16 amino acids. Combining the CDR3 with reference TRBV7-2 and TRBJ2-7 gives the whole variable domain GAGVSQSPSNKVTEKGKDVELRCDPISGHTALYWYRQSLGQGLEFLIYFQGNSAPDKSGLPSDRFSAERTGGSVSTLTIQRTQQEDSAVYLCASSRGSGRASYEQYFGPGTRLTVT.